Detailed here is one TCR beta chain. Antigen: not known. Sequencing was at deep level. Every subset's genomic DNA went evenly onto several immunoSEQ plates. How the authors handled the data: ImmunoSEQ sequences covered only the junction and lacked quality scores; filtering therefore differed. Sequencing was performed with immunoSEQ multiplex PCR; in TCRdb, only in-frame clones are kept and a portion is missing. The DNA was the basis for D and trimming; V, J and clone size are from that table. This sample has roughly 2.1 million clones, with roughly 91% found just once. Trimming took 5 bases from V and 4 from J, leaving 15 bases between them. The CDR3 length is 14 residues. CDR1 and CDR2 from the germline V gene are SGHVS and FNYEAQ. This sample was included in a study of shared clonotypes between healthy human individuals. Findings and caveats of the study: When naive CD4 clonotypes were compared across several donors, approximately 4.9% were shared.

Terminally differentiated effector memory CD45RA+ cells were left out of the naive CD8 fraction, which was CD45RO-negative and positively selected for CCR7. The TCR was taken from a man between 18 and 35 years old in good health. Some clones in this sample may be carry-over from other donors' samples. Specimen: naive CD8+ T cells from PBMCs. The chain employs TRBV7-6 and TRBJ2-7, with a tentative D call TRBD2 (6 bases). DNA for the CDR3: TGTGCCAGCAGCCCCGGGAGTCAGACGTACGAGCAGTACTTC. Its translation is CASSPGSQTYEQYF.